Listed below are T cell receptor beta chains from one sample, sequenced in a study of control samples from healthy donors and cancer patients. TCRdb's copy holds only in-frame clones and misses some; the assay was immunoSEQ multiplex PCR. The sample includes approximately 40,000 clones, about 93% of them seen just once. The sample was blood. Receptor source: a woman aged 50 to 60 in good health. Both conserved end residues are part of each CDR3. The order of the fields is D gene, clone size, J gene, V gene, CDR3 DNA, CDR3 protein. A D gene is named only where the DNA matches it firmly. Clone sizes are given selectively: once, few, many, or a class where the clone is expanded.

d_call: TRBD1; clone_size: -; j_call: TRBJ1-5; v_call: TRBV7-2; cdr3_nt: TGTGCCAGCAGCTTAGGGGACAGTGGCAATCAGCCCCAGCATTTT; cdr3_aa: CASSLGDSGNQPQHF
d_call: -; clone_size: -; j_call: TRBJ1-2; v_call: TRBV5-1; cdr3_nt: TGCGCCAGCAGCTTGGGCCGTGCATATGGCTACACCTTC; cdr3_aa: CASSLGRAYGYTF
d_call: TRBD1; clone_size: -; j_call: TRBJ2-2; v_call: TRBV29-1; cdr3_nt: TGCAGCGTCTTTTTTATGACAGGGTCGTCCGGGGAGCTGTTTTTT; cdr3_aa: CSVFFMTGSSGELFF
d_call: -; clone_size: -; j_call: TRBJ1-6; v_call: TRBV9; cdr3_nt: TGTGCCAGCAGCGTACACCCCCTAAATTCACCCCTCCACTTT; cdr3_aa: CASSVHPLNSPLHF
d_call: -; clone_size: -; j_call: TRBJ1-1; v_call: TRBV11-1; cdr3_nt: TGTGCCAGCAGCCCCCCAGGGCCTCTCATGAACACTGAAGCTTTCTTT; cdr3_aa: CASSPPGPLMNTEAFF
d_call: -; clone_size: -; j_call: TRBJ1-5; v_call: TRBV12-3/TRBV12-4; cdr3_nt: TGTGCCAGCAGTCACCGATTGGGGCCCCAGCATTTT; cdr3_aa: CASSHRLGPQHF
d_call: -; clone_size: -; j_call: TRBJ1-2; v_call: TRBV7-8; cdr3_nt: TGTGCCAGCAGCTTATCGTTCCGTACGGCCGGGGGTGGCTACACCTTC; cdr3_aa: CASSLSFRTAGGGYTF
d_call: TRBD1; clone_size: -; j_call: TRBJ1-2; v_call: TRBV5-5; cdr3_nt: TGTGCCAGCAGCAGTACAGGGGGCAGGGGCTATGGCTACACCTTC; cdr3_aa: CASSSTGGRGYGYTF
d_call: TRBD1; clone_size: -; j_call: TRBJ2-5; v_call: TRBV6-1; cdr3_nt: TGTGCCAGCAGTGACCGGGACAGGGGGCAAGAGACCCAGTACTTC; cdr3_aa: CASSDRDRGQETQYF
d_call: TRBD1; clone_size: -; j_call: TRBJ2-5; v_call: TRBV6-5; cdr3_nt: TGTGCCAGCACGCAAGGGGGCCCCCAAGAGACCCAGTACTTC; cdr3_aa: CASTQGGPQETQYF
d_call: -; clone_size: -; j_call: TRBJ1-5; v_call: TRBV19; cdr3_nt: TGTGCCAGTAGTATGGAGATCCAAATAAGCAATCAGCCCCAGCATTTT; cdr3_aa: CASSMEIQISNQPQHF
d_call: TRBD1; clone_size: -; j_call: TRBJ1-6; v_call: TRBV19; cdr3_nt: TGTGCCAGTAGTAGACAGGGTGGTAGTTCACCCCTCCACTTT; cdr3_aa: CASSRQGGSSPLHF
d_call: -; clone_size: -; j_call: TRBJ1-2; v_call: TRBV18; cdr3_nt: TGTGCCAGCACCCAGCCCGGACAGTTCTACACCTTC; cdr3_aa: CASTQPGQFYTF
d_call: -; clone_size: -; j_call: TRBJ2-7; v_call: TRBV10-1; cdr3_nt: TGCGCCAGCAGTGGCCGGTTGGACGAGCAGTACTTC; cdr3_aa: CASSGRLDEQYF
d_call: -; clone_size: -; j_call: TRBJ1-5; v_call: TRBV5-7; cdr3_nt: TGTGCCAGCACGCGACAGGCCGATAGCAATCAGCCCCAGCATTTT; cdr3_aa: CASTRQADSNQPQHF
d_call: TRBD1; clone_size: -; j_call: TRBJ1-1; v_call: TRBV14; cdr3_nt: TGTGCCAGCAGCCAATCCCCAGGGGGTTGGGCTTTCTTT; cdr3_aa: CASSQSPGGWAFF
d_call: TRBD1; clone_size: -; j_call: TRBJ1-1; v_call: TRBV5-1; cdr3_nt: TGCGCCAGCAGCTTGTCGGACAGGGGCGCTGAAGCTTTCTTT; cdr3_aa: CASSLSDRGAEAFF
d_call: TRBD1; clone_size: -; j_call: TRBJ1-6; v_call: TRBV5-6; cdr3_nt: TGTGCCAGCAGCCGGGACAGGGGGCCCGATTCACCCCTCCACTTT; cdr3_aa: CASSRDRGPDSPLHF
d_call: -; clone_size: -; j_call: TRBJ2-1; v_call: TRBV9; cdr3_nt: TGTGCCAGCAGCGTAATGGGAAACTACAATGAGCAGTTCTTC; cdr3_aa: CASSVMGNYNEQFF
d_call: TRBD1; clone_size: -; j_call: TRBJ1-5; v_call: TRBV19; cdr3_nt: TGTGCCAGTAGTATGGGAAACCAGGGGGCGAGGAATCAGCCCCAGCATTTT; cdr3_aa: CASSMGNQGARNQPQHF
d_call: -; clone_size: -; j_call: TRBJ1-2; v_call: TRBV2; cdr3_nt: TGTGCCAGCAGTGCAACAGCTAACTATGGCTACACCTTC; cdr3_aa: CASSATANYGYTF
d_call: TRBD1; clone_size: -; j_call: TRBJ2-5; v_call: TRBV28; cdr3_nt: TGTGCCAGCAGTTTAGACAGGGGGGGAAGGACCCAGTACTTC; cdr3_aa: CASSLDRGGRTQYF
d_call: -; clone_size: -; j_call: TRBJ2-6; v_call: TRBV5-4; cdr3_nt: TGTGCCAGCAGAACCAACAGGGCTGGGGCCAACGTCCTGACTTTC; cdr3_aa: CASRTNRAGANVLTF
d_call: TRBD2; clone_size: -; j_call: TRBJ2-2; v_call: TRBV9; cdr3_nt: TGTGCCAGCAGCGTTATTCGCGGGGGGGCCTTCGGGGAGCTGTTTTTT; cdr3_aa: CASSVIRGGAFGELFF
d_call: -; clone_size: -; j_call: TRBJ1-1; v_call: TRBV9; cdr3_nt: TGTGCCAGCAGCGTAGGGGCGGGCACTGAAGCTTTCTTT; cdr3_aa: CASSVGAGTEAFF
d_call: -; clone_size: -; j_call: TRBJ1-1; v_call: TRBV7-9; cdr3_nt: TGTGCCAGCAGCTTCGTCCGGGGGCGGGGGAACACTGAAGCTTTCTTT; cdr3_aa: CASSFVRGRGNTEAFF
d_call: -; clone_size: -; j_call: TRBJ1-1; v_call: TRBV4-1; cdr3_nt: TGCGCCAGCAGCCAAGATAGGGGTCGGACTGAAGCTTTCTTT; cdr3_aa: CASSQDRGRTEAFF
d_call: -; clone_size: few; j_call: TRBJ2-7; v_call: TRBV5-6; cdr3_nt: TGTGCCAGCAGCCCCACGGGACACGACGAGCAGTACTTC; cdr3_aa: CASSPTGHDEQYF